Below, 27 T cell receptor beta chains from the same sample are listed, as sequenced in a study of response to subunit inactivated influenza vaccine. TCRdb redid the calling of the RT-PCR reads with MiXCR, one entry per CDR3 protein. The sample lists 540,000 or so distinct CDR3 sequences, 13% seen once, with under 15% in the top ten. The source was PBMCs from blood, collected about 40 days after vaccination. The receptors come from a man aged 45-65 years who received an inactivated influenza vaccine.

This clonotype was counted only a few times. The rearrangement uses TRBV6-2 or TRBV6-3 and TRBJ2-7; D is undetermined. Trimming took off 3 bases at V and 0 bases at J, with 12 bases between the two ends. The CDR3 runs to 15 residues. CDR1 is MNHEY, CDR2 SVGEGT, per germline. CDR3 in amino acids: CASSYIARASYEQYF. The CDR3 region has the DNA TGTGCCAGCAGTTATATCGCACGGGCCTCCTACGAGCAGTACTTC.

The DNA of the CDR3 is TGCGCCAGCAGCTTGGCCCGGCTGCAGGGAGATGGTGGTAATTCACCCCTCCACTTT. Translating it yields CASSLARLQGDGGNSPLHF. This chain uses TRBV5-1 with TRBJ1-6, with TRBD1 as a possible D gene (5 bases). The V end was cut by 0 bases, the J end by 6 bases, with 22 bases between. Per the germline V gene, CDR1 is SGHRS and CDR2 is YFSETQ. The CDR3 is 19 residues long.

V gene TRBV2 combines with J gene TRBJ1-2, with TRBD1 matching 7 bases. With 8 bases clipped from V and 5 bases from J, the junction kept 5 bases outside the gene matches. The CDR3 contains 12 residues. CDR1 SNHLY and CDR2 FYNNEI come from the germline V gene. CDR3 residues: CASQTGIYGYTF. The CDR3, as DNA: TGTGCCAGCCAGACAGGGATATATGGCTACACCTTC.

The chain is built from TRBV7-9 and TRBJ2-1; D unresolved. Germline CDR1 is SEHNR and CDR2 is FQNEAQ (reference sequence). V was trimmed by 5 bases and J by 2 bases, leaving 10 bases between them. The CDR3 has 14 residues. The CDR3: CASSPSLTYNEQFF. CDR3 DNA sequence: TGTGCCAGCAGCCCAAGCTTAACCTACAATGAGCAGTTCTTC.

By proportion, this clonotype is medium-sized. This chain joins TRBV29-1 and TRBJ2-3; the D gene is possibly TRBD1 (5 bases). Germline V gives CDR1 SQVTM, CDR2 ANQGSEA. The CDR3 runs 15 residues. V was shortened by 1 base and J by 0 bases, with 11 bases between the two germline ends. The CDR3 is CSVEVKGSSTDTQYF. The CDR3 DNA follows: TGCAGCGTTGAAGTTAAGGGGTCTAGCACAGATACGCAGTATTTT.

The sample holds a few counts of this clonotype. The chain has TRBV7-2 and TRBJ1-2, with a tentative D call TRBD1 (6 bases). Trimming removed 1 base from V and 7 bases from J, with 22 bases in between. This CDR3 region has 17 residues. Germline values: CDR1 SGHTA, CDR2 FQGNSA. The CDR3 DNA follows: TGTGCCAGCAGCTTAGGGGGGGGGCGTGCCTACTTTAGTGGCTACACCTTC. Its translation: CASSLGGGRAYFSGYTF.

This clonotype was counted many times. The V call is TRBV5-8, the J call TRBJ2-7; 7 bases align to TRBD1. Germline CDR1 SGHTS, CDR2 YDEGEE. The CDR3 runs to 14 residues. V gave up 5 bases and J gave up 0 bases; unmatched junction bases: 5. The CDR3: CASSGTAFSYEQYF. CDR3 sequence (DNA): TGTGCCAGCAGTGGGACAGCCTTCTCCTACGAGCAGTACTTC.

The chain uses TRBV12-3 or TRBV12-4 and TRBJ2-3; no reliable D call. This CDR3 region has 15 residues. V was clipped by 1 base and J by 0 bases, with 8 bases between them. The CDR3 DNA is TGTGCCAGCAGTTTAGGGGCGGTCAGCACAGATACGCAGTATTTT. This translates into CASSLGAVSTDTQYF.

This chain connects TRBV4-3 to TRBJ2-2; 7 bases match TRBD1. V gave up 1 base and J gave up 5 bases; unmatched junction bases: 1. This CDR3 contains 14 residues. Germline V gives CDR1 LGHNA, CDR2 YSLEER. The CDR3 region has the DNA TGCGCCAGCAGCCAAGGGGGACAGACCGGGGAGCTGTTTTTT. Translating it yields CASSQGGQTGELFF.

This clonotype has only a few counts. V usage is TRBV29-1 and J usage is TRBJ2-7; 9 bases line up with TRBD1. The CDR3 covers 13 residues. Germline V gene sequence: CDR1 SQVTM, CDR2 ANQGSEA. V dropped 7 bases and J dropped 1; count of bases not matched to a gene: 5. In nucleotides, the CDR3 is TGCAGCGGTGGACAGGGGAGGTCCTACGAGCAGTACTTC. It codes for CSGGQGRSYEQYF.

V and J are TRBV11-2 and TRBJ2-2; TRBD1 might be the D (6 bases). The germline CDR1 and CDR2 sequences are SGHAT and FQNNGV. V shed 5 bases and J shed 2 bases, with 24 bases lying between them. The CDR3 is 19 residues long. The CDR3 sequence: CASSPGRGTGQSNTGELFF. In DNA form, the CDR3 reads TGTGCCAGCAGCCCGGGACGCGGCACGGGACAAAGTAACACCGGGGAGCTGTTTTTT.

This clonotype turned up a few times. The V gene is TRBV29-1, the J gene TRBJ2-2; 12 nucleotides line up with TRBD2. Losses at the gene ends were 3 bases for V and 6 bases for J; bases not matched to a gene: 2. The CDR3 is 14 amino acids. Germline CDR1 SQVTM, CDR2 ANQGSEA. The CDR3 DNA reads TGCAGCGTTGAGACTAGCGGGAGATCCGGGGAGCTGTTTTTT. This gives the protein CSVETSGRSGELFF.

This clonotype was recorded at least ten times. The J gene is TRBJ2-3, the V gene TRBV20-1, with 10 nucleotides matching TRBD2. The CDR3 totals 16 residues. Trimming at V came to 1 base and at J to 6 bases, leaving 10 bases not matched to a gene. Looked up from germline, CDR1 is DFQATT and CDR2 is SNEGSKA (reference sequence). CDR3 coding DNA: TGCAGTGCTAGAGGGACTAGCGGCCAACTACGGGATACGCAGTATTTT. It encodes CSARGTSGQLRDTQYF.

This clonotype has only a few counts. The genes are TRBV20-1 and TRBJ2-7, with 9 bases that match TRBD2. CDR1 is DFQATT, CDR2 SNEGSKA, per germline (reference sequence). V shed 4 bases and J 4 bases; nucleotides not matched to a gene: 8. This CDR3 has 14 residues. The CDR3: CSATSSSGIYEQYF. The CDR3 region has the DNA TGCAGTGCTACATCATCTAGCGGGATTTACGAGCAGTACTTC.

This clonotype was counted between two and nine times. V gene TRBV7-9 combines with J gene TRBJ2-1; TRBD1 matches 8 bases. CDR1 SEHNR and CDR2 FQNEAQ come from the germline V gene (reference sequence). The CDR3 contains 15 residues. The junction had 13 bases not matched to a gene; V was cut back by 6 bases and J by 9 bases. The chain's CDR3 is CASRVGTGDRVEQFF. The DNA for the CDR3 is TGTGCCAGCAGGGTCGGGACAGGAGATCGGGTTGAGCAGTTCTTC.

The rearrangement links TRBV5-6 to TRBJ2-5; the D gene is possibly TRBD1 (6 bases). CDR1 SGHDT and CDR2 YYEEEE come from the germline V gene. The CDR3 is 15 amino acids. Deletions cut 0 bases from V and 2 bases from J, with 11 bases between. CDR3 DNA sequence: TGTGCCAGCAGCTTGGTACAGGGCCCACAAGAGACCCAGTACTTC. This encodes CASSLVQGPQETQYF.

This rearrangement joins TRBV6-1 to TRBJ1-5, with D tentatively TRBD1 (6 bases). V lost 4 bases to trimming and J lost 1 base, with 11 bases between them. The CDR3 runs 15 residues. Germline V CDR1 and CDR2: MNHNS, SASEGT. The CDR3 nucleotides read TGTGCCAGCAGTGCCATAAGGGGGAGCAATCAGCCCCAGCATTTT. Translated: CASSAIRGSNQPQHF.

The chain couples TRBV27 to TRBJ2-7; 8 nucleotides agree with TRBD1. Germline loops: CDR1 MNHEY, CDR2 SMNVEV (reference sequence). V trimming: 5 bases; J trimming: 4 bases; junction bases outside the gene matches: 16. The CDR3 consists of 17 residues. CDR3 protein: CASSGASGGQALYEQYF. In nucleotides, the CDR3 is TGTGCCAGCAGTGGTGCCTCAGGGGGACAGGCGCTGTACGAGCAGTACTTC.

This clonotype has a count of ten or more. This chain joins TRBV10-3 and TRBJ2-3; D might be TRBD1 (6 bases). V dropped 8 bases and J dropped 0 bases, with 15 bases sitting between them. This CDR3 region has 15 residues. The germline V gene encodes CDR1 ENHRY and CDR2 SYGVKD. CDR3 nucleotide sequence: TGTGCCATCGGTCAGACAGGCGGTAGCACAGATACGCAGTATTTT. Protein product: CAIGQTGGSTDTQYF.

This clonotype appeared many times. The chain is built from TRBV12-3 or TRBV12-4 and TRBJ2-1; 7 positions agree with TRBD1. The CDR3 covers 15 residues. Trimming at V came to 7 bases and at J to 6 bases, leaving 12 bases not matched to a gene. CDR3 loop: CASIRTGQKSNEQFF. The CDR3 DNA follows: TGTGCCAGCATTAGGACAGGCCAAAAGTCCAATGAGCAGTTCTTC.

This clonotype was found a few times. The rearrangement uses TRBV12-3 or TRBV12-4 and TRBJ2-3; no reliable D call. Trimming removed 3 bases at V and 3 bases at J, with 10 bases between. This CDR3 is 14 amino acids long. As DNA, the CDR3 is TGTGCCAGCAGTTTTAGGAAACCAACAGATACGCAGTATTTT. Amino acids: CASSFRKPTDTQYF.

V is TRBV12-3 or TRBV12-4 and J is TRBJ2-5; perhaps TRBD2 as D (5 bases). With 3 bases removed from V and 5 bases from J, the gap between germline ends came to 16 bases. There are 15 residues in the CDR3. The chain's CDR3 is CASSFLEGVRETQYF. The CDR3 DNA is TGTGCCAGCAGTTTTCTTGAGGGAGTGAGGGAGACCCAGTACTTC.

This clonotype came up a few times. The CDR3 reads CASSQTSGTGLNEKLFF. CDR3 bases: TGCGCCAGCAGCCAAACTTCCGGGACAGGGCTTAATGAAAAACTGTTTTTT. This rearrangement joins TRBV4-1 to TRBJ1-4, with 9 bases identical to TRBD1. The V segment lost 2 bases and the J segment 4 bases; nucleotides outside the gene matches: 8. Looked up from germline, CDR1 is MGHRA and CDR2 is YSYEKL. CDR3 size: 17 residues.

The gene calls are TRBV19 and TRBJ1-5; perhaps TRBD1 as D (6 bases). V was cut by 7 bases and J by 2 bases, with 18 bases left in between. In germline, CDR1 is LNHDA, CDR2 SQIVND (reference sequence). The CDR3 loop spans 16 amino acids. The CDR3 DNA reads TGTGCCAGTAATCCCCCAGGGGCGCGCGGCAATCAGCCCCAGCATTTT. This encodes CASNPPGARGNQPQHF.

This clonotype has ten or more counts. The chain employs TRBV12-3 or TRBV12-4 and TRBJ1-3; 10 bases agree with TRBD1. The CDR3 runs 15 residues. After removal of 8 bases from V and 0 bases from J, the junction contained 4 bases not matched to a gene. The CDR3 region has the DNA TGTGCCAGCGGACAGGGGGAGTTCTCTGGAAACACCATATATTTT. Translation gives CASGQGEFSGNTIYF.

This clonotype was recorded a few times. The chain has TRBV5-5 and TRBJ2-2; no clear D. There are 13 residues in the CDR3. The ends were cut back, 4 bases at V and 4 bases at J, with 8 bases in the middle. From germline, CDR1 is SGHKS and CDR2 YYEKEE (reference sequence). CDR3 loop: CASSETVTGELFF. CDR3 DNA: TGTGCCAGCAGCGAGACCGTCACCGGGGAGCTGTTTTTT.

V usage is TRBV7-9 and J usage is TRBJ2-7, with 10 bases lining up with TRBD1. This CDR3 has 15 residues. V was pared by 4 bases and J by 2 bases, with 5 bases of the junction left unmatched. Germline loops: CDR1 SEHNR, CDR2 FQNEAQ (reference sequence). The CDR3 sequence is CASSSGTGVPYEQYF. The CDR3 region has the DNA TGTGCCAGCAGCTCCGGGACAGGGGTACCCTACGAGCAGTACTTC. Complete variable domain (other parts from reference TRBV7-9 and TRBJ2-7): DTGVSQNPRHKITKRGQNVTFRCDPISEHNRLYWYRQTLGQGPEFLTYFQNEAQLEKSRLLSDRFSAERPKGSFSTLEIQRTEQGDSAMYLCASSSGTGVPYEQYFGPGTRLTVT.